The next 5 T cell receptor beta chains were all read from a single sample in a study of cytomegalovirus exposure and HLA in healthy donors. The PCR was carried out with 60 Vbeta primers and 13 Jbeta primers. The table came from immunoSEQ multiplex PCR; TCRdb's copy has only in-frame clones and leaves some out. The data show roughly 93,000 clones, 76% seen once. The sequenced sample was PBMCs. These receptors were obtained from a man aged 35 to 55 in good health and CMV-seronegative.

The chain is built from TRBV7-8 and TRBJ2-6; D ambiguous. The CDR3 has 13 amino acids. The V and J ends lost 10 bases and 4 bases respectively, with 11 bases between them. Germline CDR1 reads SGHVS; CDR2 reads FQNEAQ. The DNA for the CDR3 is TGTGCCACTCCTACAGCCGGGGCCAACGTCCTGACTTTC. It codes for CATPTAGANVLTF. Combining the CDR3 with reference TRBV7-8 and TRBJ2-6 gives the whole variable domain GAGVSQSPRYKVAKRGQDVALRCDPISGHVSLFWYQQALGQGPEFLTYFQNEAQLDKSGLPSDRFFAERPEGSVSTLKIQRTQQEDSAVYLCATPTAGANVLTFGAGSRLTVL.

V gene TRBV4-2 combines with J gene TRBJ2-7; D is perhaps TRBD2 (5 bases). The CDR3 is 15 residues long. Germline V gives CDR1 LGHNA, CDR2 YNFKEQ. V was pared by 2 bases and J by 0 bases, with 11 bases between. The CDR3 nucleotides read TGTGCCAGCAGCCAACCCATAGGGAGCTCCTACGAGCAGTACTTC. Its protein product is CASSQPIGSSYEQYF.

This clone showed up just a few times. The V and J genes are TRBV6-6 and TRBJ1-2; no clear D gene. The CDR3 length is 12 residues. Trimming took 10 bases from V and 6 from J, leaving 15 bases between them. CDR1 MNHNY and CDR2 SVGAGI come from the germline V gene (reference sequence). The CDR3 DNA reads TGTGCCATCGCCCGGGGTCTGGATGGCTACACCTTC. Translation gives CAIARGLDGYTF.

The chain employs TRBV7-2 and TRBJ2-3, with 9 nucleotides matching TRBD2. This CDR3 is 17 amino acids long. V shed 5 bases, J shed 4 bases, and the junction held 13 bases outside the gene matches. Germline CDR1 is SGHTA and CDR2 is FQGNSA. This CDR3 is CASSPNRGGVKADTQYF. CDR3 nucleotides: TGTGCCAGCAGCCCAAACCGCGGGGGGGTCAAGGCAGATACGCAGTATTTT.

V usage is TRBV7-2 and J usage is TRBJ2-7; 7 bases are a match to TRBD1. CDR3 length: 13 amino acids. Germline lookup yields CDR1 SGHTA and CDR2 FQGNSA. J lost 2 bases, V lost 4 bases, and 2 bases had no gene match. Here the CDR3 reads CASSWGQPYEQYF. The CDR3 DNA reads TGTGCCAGCAGCTGGGGACAGCCCTACGAGCAGTACTTC.